This is a list of T cell receptor beta chains from one sample in a study of blood T cell repertoires in COVID-19. The data were produced by immunoSEQ multiplex PCR, yet TCRdb's version contains in-frame clones alone and is incomplete. The repertoire holds 110,000 to 150,000 clones, less than 85% seen once, with under 2% in the top ten. The sample consisted of PBMCs or T cells enriched from blood (not recorded which). These receptors all come from a woman aged 18-29 years who had been exposed to COVID-19. The CDR3 runs from the conserved cysteine through the conserved F or W. The D gene is left open where the match is weak. Expanded clones are given a class, and other clones once, few, many or no size at all.

v_gene: TRBV2; d_gene: TRBD2; j_gene: TRBJ2-1; abundance: -; CDR3nt: TGTGCCAGCAGGCTGACTAGCGGGAGATACAATGAGCAGTTCTTC; CDR3aa: CASRLTSGRYNEQFF
v_gene: TRBV11-2; d_gene: TRBD1; j_gene: TRBJ1-1; abundance: -; CDR3nt: TGTGCCAGCAGTCTCACAGGGGCGGCTGAAGCTTTCTTT; CDR3aa: CASSLTGAAEAFF
v_gene: TRBV6-5; d_gene: -; j_gene: TRBJ1-3; abundance: -; CDR3nt: TGTGCCAGCAGTCGGGGTTCTGGAAACACCATATATTTT; CDR3aa: CASSRGSGNTIYF
v_gene: TRBV5-1; d_gene: TRBD1; j_gene: TRBJ1-1; abundance: once; CDR3nt: TGCGCCAGCAGCTTGGCGGGACAGGGTTTCGGTGCTTTCTTT; CDR3aa: CASSLAGQGFGAFF
v_gene: TRBV5-4; d_gene: -; j_gene: TRBJ1-2; abundance: -; CDR3nt: TGTGCCAGCAGCCCGGCAGGGGATAACTATGGCTACACCTTC; CDR3aa: CASSPAGDNYGYTF
v_gene: TRBV27; d_gene: TRBD2; j_gene: TRBJ2-7; abundance: -; CDR3nt: TGTGCCAGCAGTTTAGTAGCGGGACAAAGCTCCTACGAGCAGTACTTC; CDR3aa: CASSLVAGQSSYEQYF
v_gene: TRBV6-5; d_gene: TRBD2; j_gene: TRBJ2-7; abundance: once; CDR3nt: TGTGCCAGCAGTCTCGGGACTAGCGGAATCTACGAGCAGTACTTC; CDR3aa: CASSLGTSGIYEQYF
v_gene: TRBV28; d_gene: TRBD1; j_gene: TRBJ1-4; abundance: -; CDR3nt: TGTGCCAGCAGTTTATCCGGACAGGGAAAAAATAAAAGTCTGTTTTTT; CDR3aa: CASSLSGQGKNKSLFF
v_gene: TRBV13; d_gene: TRBD1; j_gene: TRBJ2-2; abundance: -; CDR3nt: TGTGCCAGCAGCTTTTACAAAGTGACAGGGTCCGGGGAGCTGTTTTTT; CDR3aa: CASSFYKVTGSGELFF
v_gene: TRBV13; d_gene: -; j_gene: TRBJ2-1; abundance: -; CDR3nt: TGTGCCAGCAGGGGACCTACAGGGTTGGGGCAGTTCTTC; CDR3aa: CASRGPTGLGQFF
v_gene: TRBV6-5; d_gene: -; j_gene: TRBJ1-5; abundance: -; CDR3nt: TGTGCCAGCAGTTCTACGGGGGGATGGAGCAATCAGCCCCAGCATTTT; CDR3aa: CASSSTGGWSNQPQHF
v_gene: TRBV10-1; d_gene: -; j_gene: TRBJ1-2; abundance: -; CDR3nt: TGCGCCAGCAGGAAGGGGAAAGGCAACTATGGCTACACCTTC; CDR3aa: CASRKGKGNYGYTF
v_gene: TRBV3-1/TRBV3-2; d_gene: -; j_gene: TRBJ1-2; abundance: -; CDR3nt: TGTGCCAGCAGCCAAGATTGGCGGGGCCTCGCCTATGGCTACACCTTC; CDR3aa: CASSQDWRGLAYGYTF
v_gene: TRBV12-3/TRBV12-4; d_gene: -; j_gene: TRBJ1-2; abundance: -; CDR3nt: TGTGCCAGCAGTTTAACCACAGTCTATGGCTACACCTTC; CDR3aa: CASSLTTVYGYTF
v_gene: TRBV11-2; d_gene: TRBD1; j_gene: TRBJ2-2; abundance: -; CDR3nt: TGTGCCAGCAGGAAACAGGGGCCCGGGGAGCTGTTTTTT; CDR3aa: CASRKQGPGELFF
v_gene: TRBV5-1; d_gene: TRBD1; j_gene: TRBJ1-1; abundance: -; CDR3nt: TGCGCCAGCAGGTTACAACAGGGGGTTGTCGGCACTGAAGCTTTCTTT; CDR3aa: CASRLQQGVVGTEAFF
v_gene: TRBV28; d_gene: TRBD1; j_gene: TRBJ2-7; abundance: -; CDR3nt: TGTGCCAGCAGACAAGCCGGGACAGGGTCCTACGAGCAGTACTTC; CDR3aa: CASRQAGTGSYEQYF
v_gene: TRBV7-3; d_gene: TRBD2; j_gene: TRBJ2-1; abundance: -; CDR3nt: TGTGCCAGCAGCTTAACCCCTAGCGGGAGGCACAATGAGCAGTTCTTC; CDR3aa: CASSLTPSGRHNEQFF
v_gene: TRBV6-2/TRBV6-3; d_gene: -; j_gene: TRBJ2-7; abundance: -; CDR3nt: TGTGCCAGCAGTTACGAGTCAAACTACGAGCAGTACTTC; CDR3aa: CASSYESNYEQYF
v_gene: TRBV12-3/TRBV12-4; d_gene: TRBD2; j_gene: TRBJ2-3; abundance: -; CDR3nt: TGTGCCAGCAGTTTACCTAGCGGAAATACGCAGTATTTT; CDR3aa: CASSLPSGNTQYF
v_gene: TRBV30; d_gene: TRBD2; j_gene: TRBJ2-1; abundance: -; CDR3nt: TGTGCCTGGAGCCCCGGGACTAGCGCGAACAATGAGCAGTTCTTC; CDR3aa: CAWSPGTSANNEQFF
v_gene: TRBV7-3; d_gene: TRBD2; j_gene: TRBJ2-1; abundance: -; CDR3nt: TGTGCCAGCAGCTTAAGCGTAGCGGGAGGGTTAAATGAGCAGTTCTTC; CDR3aa: CASSLSVAGGLNEQFF
v_gene: TRBV5-1; d_gene: TRBD2; j_gene: TRBJ2-4; abundance: -; CDR3nt: TGCGCCAGCAGCTTGGCCTCGGGGGGAGCCAAAAACATTCAGTACTTC; CDR3aa: CASSLASGGAKNIQYF
v_gene: TRBV2; d_gene: TRBD2; j_gene: TRBJ2-1; abundance: -; CDR3nt: TGTGCCAGCAAAGCGGGGAGCTCCTACAATGAGCAGTTCTTC; CDR3aa: CASKAGSSYNEQFF
v_gene: TRBV7-9; d_gene: TRBD2; j_gene: TRBJ2-2; abundance: -; CDR3nt: TGTGCCAGCACCCAACCGGGACCACTAGCGGGAGATTACACCGGGGAGCTGTTTTTT; CDR3aa: CASTQPGPLAGDYTGELFF
v_gene: TRBV6-1; d_gene: TRBD1; j_gene: TRBJ2-7; abundance: -; CDR3nt: TGTGCCAGCAGTGACAGGGGGCGGGACGAGCAGTACTTC; CDR3aa: CASSDRGRDEQYF
v_gene: TRBV7-3; d_gene: TRBD2; j_gene: TRBJ2-1; abundance: -; CDR3nt: TGTGCCAGCAGCTTAACGGCTGGAGCGGGAATCAATGAGCAGTTCTTC; CDR3aa: CASSLTAGAGINEQFF
v_gene: TRBV7-7; d_gene: TRBD1; j_gene: TRBJ1-2; abundance: -; CDR3nt: TGTGCCAGCAGCTTTCTGGACAGGGTGGGTTCCAACTATGGCTACACCTTC; CDR3aa: CASSFLDRVGSNYGYTF
v_gene: TRBV5-4; d_gene: -; j_gene: TRBJ1-2; abundance: -; CDR3nt: TGTGCCAGCAGCCTGGTGCCAGGCGGGGCCCCTACCTTC; CDR3aa: CASSLVPGGAPTF
v_gene: TRBV12-3/TRBV12-4; d_gene: -; j_gene: TRBJ1-1; abundance: once; CDR3nt: TGTGCCAGCAGTACCCTCGGCACTGAAGCTTTCTTT; CDR3aa: CASSTLGTEAFF
v_gene: TRBV19; d_gene: -; j_gene: TRBJ1-5; abundance: -; CDR3nt: TGTGCCAGTAGTTTTCAAGACGGGAATCAGCCCCAGCATTTT; CDR3aa: CASSFQDGNQPQHF
v_gene: TRBV19; d_gene: -; j_gene: TRBJ1-5; abundance: -; CDR3nt: TGTGCCAGTAGTATGTTTTCAGGGATGAAGCCCCAGCATTTT; CDR3aa: CASSMFSGMKPQHF
v_gene: TRBV11-2; d_gene: -; j_gene: TRBJ2-5; abundance: -; CDR3nt: TGTGCCAGCAGCTCCCTCAATCCCATAGACCAAGAGACCCAGTACTTC; CDR3aa: CASSSLNPIDQETQYF
v_gene: TRBV7-2; d_gene: TRBD1; j_gene: TRBJ2-7; abundance: once; CDR3nt: TGTGCCAGCAGCTTAGTGGGGACAGGATTCCTTGACCGCCAGTACTTC; CDR3aa: CASSLVGTGFLDRQYF
v_gene: TRBV6-6; d_gene: -; j_gene: TRBJ2-7; abundance: -; CDR3nt: TGTGCCAGCAGTTTCAACGGAGGTTCTGACGAGCAGTACTTC; CDR3aa: CASSFNGGSDEQYF
v_gene: TRBV21-1; d_gene: -; j_gene: TRBJ2-1; abundance: -; CDR3nt: TGTGCCACCGATAGCGGGACCGACCCCCACAATGAGCAGTTCTTC; CDR3aa: CATDSGTDPHNEQFF
v_gene: TRBV28; d_gene: -; j_gene: TRBJ1-2; abundance: once; CDR3nt: TGTGCCAGCACCAGGGTGGGGGCATATAACTATGGCTACACCTTC; CDR3aa: CASTRVGAYNYGYTF
v_gene: TRBV7-3; d_gene: TRBD1; j_gene: TRBJ1-1; abundance: -; CDR3nt: TGTGCCAGCAGCCTACGACAGGGAGACACTGAAGCTTTCTTT; CDR3aa: CASSLRQGDTEAFF
v_gene: TRBV27; d_gene: TRBD1; j_gene: TRBJ1-2; abundance: -; CDR3nt: TGTGCCAGCAGTAACCGACAGGGGGCGTTCTATGGCTACACCTTC; CDR3aa: CASSNRQGAFYGYTF
v_gene: TRBV7-2; d_gene: -; j_gene: TRBJ2-1; abundance: -; CDR3nt: TGTGCCAGCAGCTTGTCCGCCTACAATGAGCAGTTCTTC; CDR3aa: CASSLSAYNEQFF
v_gene: TRBV11-3; d_gene: -; j_gene: TRBJ2-6; abundance: -; CDR3nt: TGTGCCACCAATAGCCCTGGGGCCAACGTCCTGACTTTC; CDR3aa: CATNSPGANVLTF
v_gene: TRBV19; d_gene: -; j_gene: TRBJ1-2; abundance: few; CDR3nt: TGTGCCAGTAGGTCCCGACTGGTGCGCTACACCTTC; CDR3aa: CASRSRLVRYTF
v_gene: TRBV6-2/TRBV6-3; d_gene: TRBD1; j_gene: TRBJ2-5; abundance: -; CDR3nt: TGTGCCAGCAGTTACTCGGTAACAGGGGGCCTCCAAGAGACCCAGTACTTC; CDR3aa: CASSYSVTGGLQETQYF
v_gene: TRBV18; d_gene: -; j_gene: TRBJ1-5; abundance: -; CDR3nt: TGTGCCAGCTCACCAGGGGTAGCGGGTCAGCCCCAGCATTTT; CDR3aa: CASSPGVAGQPQHF
v_gene: TRBV27; d_gene: -; j_gene: TRBJ1-1; abundance: once; CDR3nt: TGTGCCAGCAGTTTATCCGGGGGATTGAACACTGAAGCTTTCTTT; CDR3aa: CASSLSGGLNTEAFF
v_gene: TRBV9; d_gene: TRBD2; j_gene: TRBJ2-5; abundance: -; CDR3nt: TGTGCCAGCAGCGAGACCGGGACTAGCGGGATTCGGTCAGAGACCCAGTACTTC; CDR3aa: CASSETGTSGIRSETQYF
v_gene: TRBV7-2; d_gene: -; j_gene: TRBJ2-4; abundance: -; CDR3nt: TGTGCCAGCAGCTCCAATCCGGGAGCCAAAAACATTCAGTACTTC; CDR3aa: CASSSNPGAKNIQYF
v_gene: TRBV6-2/TRBV6-3; d_gene: TRBD2; j_gene: TRBJ2-1; abundance: -; CDR3nt: TGTGCCAGCAGTTACGTTCCTAGCGGGTCCCTCAATGAGCAGTTCTTC; CDR3aa: CASSYVPSGSLNEQFF
v_gene: TRBV2; d_gene: TRBD2; j_gene: TRBJ2-7; abundance: -; CDR3nt: TGTGCCAGCGGCCGCGGGAGCTACCACGAGCAGTACTTC; CDR3aa: CASGRGSYHEQYF
v_gene: TRBV12-3/TRBV12-4; d_gene: TRBD1; j_gene: TRBJ1-5; abundance: -; CDR3nt: TGTGCCAGCAGTTTGATGGACAGGCAGCCCCAGCATTTT; CDR3aa: CASSLMDRQPQHF
v_gene: TRBV7-8; d_gene: -; j_gene: TRBJ1-1; abundance: -; CDR3nt: TGTGCCAGCAGCGCAAGATGGGACATTTGGACTGAAGCTTTCTTT; CDR3aa: CASSARWDIWTEAFF
v_gene: TRBV30; d_gene: -; j_gene: TRBJ1-1; abundance: -; CDR3nt: TGTGCCTGGAGTTATGGGGCGTACACTGAAGCTTTCTTT; CDR3aa: CAWSYGAYTEAFF
v_gene: TRBV9; d_gene: TRBD2; j_gene: TRBJ2-1; abundance: few; CDR3nt: TGTGCCAGCAGCAGGAGCGGGAGTAGTTTCAATGAGCAGTTCTTC; CDR3aa: CASSRSGSSFNEQFF
v_gene: TRBV10-3; d_gene: -; j_gene: TRBJ1-3; abundance: -; CDR3nt: TGTGCCATCAGTTCTGATAATTCGGGACATTTCTCTGGAAACACCATATATTTT; CDR3aa: CAISSDNSGHFSGNTIYF
v_gene: TRBV4-3; d_gene: -; j_gene: TRBJ2-7; abundance: many; CDR3nt: TGCGCCAGCAGCCAAGGACAGGCCTACGAGCAGTACTTC; CDR3aa: CASSQGQAYEQYF
v_gene: TRBV14; d_gene: TRBD1; j_gene: TRBJ2-2; abundance: once; CDR3nt: TGTGCCAGCAGCGACTACAGGGGGCGCGGCACCGGGGAGCTGTTTTTT; CDR3aa: CASSDYRGRGTGELFF